This T cell receptor (beta chain) comes out of a study of blood T cell repertoires in COVID-19. As for the study in general: Samples taken during acute and convalescent COVID-19 were collected in the United States, Italy and Spain.

This table comes from immunoSEQ multiplex PCR, and its TCRdb copy is limited to in-frame clones, with some not included. The sample includes approximately 140,000 clones, more than 70% seen only once; the top ten take 28%. J lost 4 bases, V lost 3 bases, and 1 base had no gene match. Per germline, CDR1 SGHRS and CDR2 YFSETQ. The CDR3 loop spans 13 amino acids. The genes are TRBV5-1 and TRBJ2-5; TRBD1 aligns across 9 bases. This receptor was taken from a human donor in a cohort sampled during active COVID-19. Sequenced material: peripheral blood. The CDR3: CASSSTGGETQYF. CDR3 DNA sequence: TGCGCCAGCAGCTCGACAGGGGGAGAGACCCAGTACTTC.